The clone carrying this T cell receptor (beta chain) was seen a handful of times. These data come from a study of T-cell reconstitution after alpha-beta-depleted transplantation in children. CDR1 is ENHRY and CDR2 is SYGVKD in the germline V gene. The CDR3 loop spans 17 amino acids. Trimming at V came to 0 bases and at J to 0 bases, leaving 6 bases not matched to a gene. Preparing the TCRbeta library involved the use of unique molecular identifiers. TCRdb re-called the PCR reads through MiXCR, storing one row per CDR3 protein. The repertoire holds roughly 570,000 distinct CDR3 sequences, with roughly 27% as singletons.

The TCR comes from a boy in the first two years of life with Wiskott-Aldrich syndrome, due to receive a stem cell transplant. The rearrangement links TRBV10-3 to TRBJ2-3; 7 bases agree with TRBD2. This specimen consisted of PBMCs, obtained before TCRalphabeta/CD19-depleted stem cell transplant. The CDR3 is CAISESPSGASTDTQYF. The CDR3 coding sequence is TGTGCCATCAGTGAGTCGCCTAGCGGAGCTAGCACAGATACGCAGTATTTT.